This T cell receptor beta chain was captured by sequencing in a study of T cell repertoires in cytomegalovirus infection. At the level of the study: CMV epitopes in the study were HLA-C-restricted (recently identified) and HLA-B-restricted (well studied). Regarding the study as a whole: Cumulative frequency (of public TCR beta family members) identified carriers of CMV plus the relevant HLA. The study found HLA-C-restricted CMV-specific TCR beta clonotypes dominating the ex vivo response.

The CDR3 covers 12 residues. Germline V CDR1 and CDR2: MNHEY, SVGEGT. Trimming took off 6 bases at V and 6 bases at J, with 9 bases between the two ends. The table lists this clonotype with a few counts. As yet, its antigen is unknown. TCRdb re-called the reads with MiXCR, one entry per CDR3 protein. Altogether about 500,000 distinct CDR3 sequences are present, more than 30% being singletons, with the ten largest covering 15% to 20%. This material consisted of cultured PBMCs, taken from culture after CMV antigen stimulation. The J gene is TRBJ1-5, the V gene TRBV6-2 or TRBV6-3; possibly TRBD1 for D (5 bases). This TCR derives from a human donor in good health (CMV status not recorded). Some clones in this sample may be carry-over from other donors' samples. The CDR3: CASRHTGQPQHF. As DNA, the CDR3 is TGTGCCAGCAGGCATACAGGTCAGCCCCAGCATTTT.